This record looks at one TCR beta chain sequence and its context. Its matching antigen is unknown. The sample comes from a study of OX40 agonist ivuxolimab in advanced cancers. Between the trimmed V and J ends, which lost 5 bases and 12 bases, there was a span of 11 bases. CDR3 size: 11 residues. CDR1 SGHVS and CDR2 FNYEAQ come from the germline V gene. The study's findings and limits: CD4+ and CD8+ blood T cells expanded clonally by week 6 at 0.1 to 3.0 mg/kg.

Clones were read by immunoSEQ multiplex PCR, and TCRdb kept only the in-frame ones, dropping some. The repertoire holds approximately 22,000 clones, with 65% to 85% as singletons. This chain joins TRBV7-6 and TRBJ1-3; a possible D gene is TRBD1 (6 bases). Here the sequenced sample was CD4+ or CD8+ T cells sorted from blood, taken in a trial of the OX40 agonist ivuxolimab. The TCR sequence derives from an adult with an advanced solid tumor such as melanoma, head and neck, liver or kidney cancer. For the CDR3, the DNA is TGTGCCAGCAGCACTTCGGACAGCATATATTTT. Protein product: CASSTSDSIYF.